One sample yielded the 14 T cell receptor beta chains listed below, sequenced in a study of OX40 agonist ivuxolimab in advanced cancers. Profiled with immunoSEQ multiplex PCR; TCRdb holds only in-frame clones, not every one. Of under 95,000 clones in the sample, 86% were seen once. The source material was CD4+ or CD8+ T cells sorted from blood, sampled in a trial of the OX40 agonist ivuxolimab. Receptors were obtained from an adult with an advanced solid tumor such as melanoma, head and neck, liver or kidney cancer.

The chain joins TRBV23-1 to TRBJ2-7; possibly TRBD2 for D (6 bases). TRBV23-1 is classed as an ORF, of uncertain function. The CDR3 runs to 17 residues. Between the trimmed V and J ends, which lost 2 bases and 3 bases, there was a span of 20 bases. The DNA for the CDR3 is TGCGCCAGCAGTCAACCTCCGACGGGGGACGGATACTACGAGCAGTACTTC. The encoded protein is CASSQPPTGDGYYEQYF.

The V call is TRBV13, the J call TRBJ1-1; 12 bases align to TRBD1. The CDR3 runs to 18 residues. In germline, CDR1 is PRHDT, CDR2 FYEKMQ (reference sequence). V lost 4 bases to trimming and J lost 0 bases; unmatched junction nucleotides: 9. The CDR3 bases are TGTGCCAGCAGCTCCGCCGGAGGGACAGGGGGCATGAACACTGAAGCTTTCTTT. Residues: CASSSAGGTGGMNTEAFF.

V and J are TRBV21-1 and TRBJ2-7; the listed D gene, TRBD1, was not tested against the DNA. TRBV21-1 constitutes a pseudogene. There are 13 residues in the CDR3. CDR3 in amino acids: CASSKGLHYEQYF. DNA for the CDR3: TGTGCCAGCAGCAAAGGGCTGCACTACGAGCAGTACTTC.

This chain links TRBV7-3 with TRBJ1-1; D is possibly TRBD1 (5 bases). The V gene's germline CDR1 is SGHTA and CDR2 FQGTGA. Trimming removed 3 bases at V and 5 bases at J, with 10 bases between. The CDR3 totals 13 residues. CDR3 protein: CASSFLGQTEAFF. In DNA, the CDR3 is TGTGCCAGCAGCTTCCTGGGGCAAACTGAAGCTTTCTTT.

This rearrangement joins TRBV11-2 to TRBJ2-7; TRBD1 or TRBD2 may be the D gene (5 bases each). This CDR3 has 16 amino acids. With 4 bases removed from V and 2 bases from J, the gap between germline ends came to 18 bases. Germline CDR1 is SGHAT and CDR2 is FQNNGV. CDR3 DNA: TGTGCCAGCAGCTCTGGGGTGGGGACGGGGACCTACGAGCAGTACTTC. The encoded protein is CASSSGVGTGTYEQYF.

This CDR3 is CASSVGQGTNEKLFF. CDR3 nucleotides: TGTGCCAGCAGCGTCGGACAGGGTACTAATGAAAAACTGTTTTTT. This rearrangement joins TRBV9 to TRBJ1-4; 8 bases line up with TRBD1. Trimming took 2 bases from V and 2 from J; bases not matched to a gene: 2. From germline, CDR1 is SGDLS and CDR2 YYNGEE. The CDR3 consists of 15 residues.

The chain has TRBV7-8 and TRBJ2-7; 7 nucleotides line up with TRBD1. With 7 bases clipped from V and 3 bases from J, the junction kept 12 bases outside the gene matches. This CDR3 is built from 15 residues. Germline values: CDR1 SGHVS, CDR2 FQNEAQ. CDR3 coding DNA: TGTGCCAGCACCAGGACAGGAGTGGGTAACTACGAGCAGTACTTC. Its protein product is CASTRTGVGNYEQYF.

With respect to this clone: With a much larger clone just one base away, this may be a read error. The chain links TRBV7-2 to TRBJ2-2, with TRBD2 matching 9 bases. Losses at the gene ends were 2 bases for V and 6 bases for J; bases not matched to a gene: 13. The CDR3 runs 18 residues. CDR1 and CDR2 from the germline V gene are SGHTA and FQGNSA. CDR3 region: CASSLFRPSAGGAGELFF. CDR3 coding DNA: TGTGCCAGCAGCTTATTCCGCCCAAGCGCGGGAGGGGCCGGGGAGCTGTTTTTT. Filled out from reference TRBV7-2 and TRBJ2-2, the complete variable domain reads GAGVSQSPSNKVTEKGKDVELRCDPISGHTALYWYRQSLGQGLEFLIYFQGNSAPDKSGLPSDRFSAERTGGSVSTLTIQRTQQEDSAVYLCASSLFRPSAGGAGELFFGEGSRLTVL.

J is TRBJ2-7 and V is TRBV6-1; D gene uncertain. CDR1 and CDR2 from the germline V gene are MNHNS and SASEGT. The CDR3 is made up of 13 amino acids. Trimming stripped 7 bases from V and 3 bases from J, with 13 bases between. The CDR3 spells CASIPDLLYEQYF. The CDR3 DNA reads as TGTGCCAGCATTCCAGACCTTCTCTACGAGCAGTACTTC.

This clone was observed a single time. This chain links TRBV30 with TRBJ2-1, with D uncertain. The germline V gene encodes CDR1 GTSNPN and CDR2 SVGIG (reference sequence). The CDR3 sequence is 12 residues long. The ends were cut back, 1 base at V and 15 bases at J, with 16 bases in the middle. CDR3 DNA sequence: TGTGCCTGGAGTGGACTTTTTGCCCGGGTGTTCTTC. Its protein product is CAWSGLFARVFF.

V and J are TRBV6-5 and TRBJ1-4, with D unclear. The CDR3 is 15 residues long. Germline-derived CDR1 and CDR2 are MNHEY and SVGAGI. Between the trimmed V and J ends, which lost 2 bases and 3 bases, there was a span of 10 bases. The CDR3 DNA is TGTGCCAGCAGTTACGACCTCGGGGCTAATGAAAAACTGTTTTTT. The encoded protein is CASSYDLGANEKLFF.

The V call is TRBV18, the J call TRBJ2-7; D gene unclear. The CDR3 spans 13 residues. V gave up 2 bases and J gave up 8 bases, with 13 bases separating them. Germline V gives CDR1 KGHSH, CDR2 LQKENI. CDR3 in amino acids: CASSPEGSTKQYF. CDR3 nucleotides: TGTGCCAGCTCACCAGAAGGATCTACGAAGCAGTACTTC. The full variable domain, its missing parts supplied by reference TRBV18 and TRBJ2-7, is NAGVMQNPRHLVRRRGQEARLRCSPMKGHSHVYWYRQLPEEGLKFMVYLQKENIIDESGMPKERFSAEFPKEGPSILRIQQVVRGDSAAYFCASSPEGSTKQYFGPGTRLTVT.

The J gene is TRBJ1-2, the V gene TRBV7-2; D is ambiguous. V shed 3 bases and J shed 7 bases, with 24 bases lying between them. This CDR3 is 17 amino acids long. Germline CDR1 SGHTA, CDR2 FQGNSA. This chain's CDR3 is CASSFDRPSSRMGGYTF. CDR3 in DNA: TGTGCCAGCAGCTTCGACCGACCGTCATCGCGTATGGGTGGCTACACCTTC.

The rearrangement uses TRBV11-2 and TRBJ2-3; D is perhaps TRBD1 (6 bases). CDR3 length: 15 amino acids. Trimming cost V 2 bases and J 2 bases, with 11 bases left between them. Germline V gene lookup returns CDR1 SGHAT and CDR2 FQNNGV. The CDR3 loop reads CASSLTGQDTDTQYF. As DNA, the CDR3 is TGTGCCAGCAGCTTAACGGGACAAGACACAGATACGCAGTATTTT.